A selection of T cell receptor beta chains follows, all from one sample in a study of blood T cell repertoires in COVID-19. TCRdb's table, derived via immunoSEQ multiplex PCR, lists solely in-frame clones and lacks some. The data contain 150,000 to 200,000 clones, 88% of them seen just once; the ten biggest clones take up about 2.1%. The sequenced sample was peripheral blood. Source of these receptors: a man in his forties or fifties who had recovered from COVID-19. The CDR3 runs from the conserved cysteine through the conserved F or W. D genes are given only for firm matches. Expanded clones get a size class; other rows say once, few or many, or leave the size out.

TRBV6-6	.	TRBD1	TRBJ1-3	CASSYSNHRGGNTIYF	TGTGCCAGCAGTTACTCGAACCACAGGGGTGGAAACACCATATATTTT
TRBV4-3	.	TRBD2	TRBJ2-1	CASSRHVTSGVSYNEQFF	TGCGCCAGCAGCCGGCACGTCACTAGCGGAGTCTCCTACAATGAGCAGTTCTTC
TRBV7-9	once	.	TRBJ1-1	CASIPSVRNMNTEAFF	TGTGCCAGCATCCCCTCTGTGAGGAACATGAACACTGAAGCTTTCTTT
TRBV5-1	.	TRBD2	TRBJ2-1	CASRAGGDEQFF	TGCGCCAGCAGGGCCGGGGGGGATGAGCAGTTCTTC
TRBV6-5	.	.	TRBJ1-2	CASSGGQGSGYTF	TGTGCCAGCAGCGGCGGCCAGGGGAGCGGCTACACCTTC
TRBV20-1	.	.	TRBJ2-1	CSASNGNYNEQFF	TGCAGTGCTAGTAACGGGAACTACAATGAGCAGTTCTTC
TRBV5-1	.	.	TRBJ1-1	CASSLLLGVGMNTEAFF	TGCGCCAGCAGCTTACTTCTCGGGGTAGGAATGAACACTGAAGCTTTCTTT
TRBV6-5	once	.	TRBJ2-3	CASSPLRSSTDTQYF	TGTGCCAGCAGTCCCCTGCGGAGTAGCACAGATACGCAGTATTTT
TRBV28	few	TRBD1	TRBJ2-1	CASSTYSMRGQDYNEQFF	TGTGCCAGCAGTACCTACTCCATGAGGGGACAGGATTACAATGAGCAGTTCTTC
TRBV6-1	.	.	TRBJ1-1	CASSEGGVMNTEAFF	TGTGCCAGCAGTGAAGGGGGGGTGATGAACACTGAAGCTTTCTTT
TRBV5-1	.	.	TRBJ2-1	CASSTGPGVNEQFF	TGCGCCAGCAGTACCGGCCCCGGAGTCAATGAGCAGTTCTTC
TRBV19	.	.	TRBJ2-5	CASSMSRNSETQYF	TGTGCCAGTAGTATGTCTCGAAACAGTGAGACCCAGTACTTC
TRBV5-5	.	TRBD1	TRBJ1-4	CASSLTGVNEKLFF	TGTGCCAGCAGCTTGACAGGGGTTAATGAAAAACTGTTTTTT
TRBV6-5	.	TRBD2	TRBJ2-7	CASSSIAGVGEQYF	TGTGCCAGCAGTTCCATAGCGGGAGTCGGCGAGCAGTACTTC
TRBV7-2	.	.	TRBJ2-1	CASRNGTVYNEQFF	TGTGCCAGCAGAAACGGGACTGTCTACAATGAGCAGTTCTTC
TRBV5-8	few	.	TRBJ1-1	CASTRNTEAFF	TGTGCCAGCACTAGAAACACTGAAGCTTTCTTT
TRBV2	.	TRBD2	TRBJ2-5	CASRRLAGGETQYF	TGTGCCAGCAGAAGACTAGCGGGGGGGGAGACCCAGTACTTC
TRBV5-1	few	.	TRBJ1-1	CASSLALGVNTEAFF	TGCGCCAGCAGCTTGGCCCTCGGTGTGAACACTGAAGCTTTCTTT
TRBV19	once	TRBD1	TRBJ2-5	CASSMVGQVETQYF	TGTGCCAGTAGTATGGTGGGACAGGTAGAGACCCAGTACTTC
TRBV4-3	.	.	TRBJ2-2	CASSRAFTGELFF	TGCGCCAGCAGCCGGGCATTCACCGGGGAGCTGTTTTTT
TRBV5-1	.	.	TRBJ1-6	CASSLVAQGVGNSPLHF	TGCGCCAGCAGCTTGGTTGCCCAAGGGGTAGGGAATTCACCCCTCCACTTT
TRBV18	.	TRBD1	TRBJ2-7	CASSPRTGEQYF	TGTGCCAGCTCACCCCGGACAGGGGAGCAGTACTTC
TRBV5-3	.	TRBD1	TRBJ1-2	CARSLGGGCGYGYTF	TGTGCCAGAAGCTTGGGAGGGGGCTGCGGCTATGGCTACACCTTC
TRBV27	.	.	TRBJ1-1	CASRGGASTEAFF	TGTGCCAGCAGAGGGGGGGCGTCCACTGAAGCTTTCTTT
TRBV5-6	.	.	TRBJ2-7	CASTTKDSSYEQYF	TGTGCCAGCACGACCAAGGACAGTTCCTACGAGCAGTACTTC
TRBV6-5	.	TRBD2	TRBJ2-1	CASSPGTSVYNEQFF	TGTGCCAGCAGCCCCGGGACTAGCGTATACAATGAGCAGTTCTTC
TRBV28	few	.	TRBJ1-2	CASSLAGGISYTF	TGTGCCAGCAGTCTGGCGGGGGGCATCAGCTACACCTTC
TRBV28	.	.	TRBJ2-5	CASSPLDNQETQYF	TGTGCCAGCAGTCCTCTGGACAACCAAGAGACCCAGTACTTC
TRBV5-1	.	.	TRBJ2-4	CASSLSATGFIQYF	TGCGCCAGCAGCTTGAGTGCCACGGGTTTCATTCAGTACTTC
TRBV7-2	.	.	TRBJ2-6	CASSLASASSGANVLTF	TGTGCCAGCAGCTTAGCGTCGGCCAGTTCGGGTGCCAACGTCCTGACTTTC
TRBV15	.	.	TRBJ1-3	CATASPNSGNTIYF	TGTGCCACCGCGTCCCCGAACTCTGGAAACACCATATATTTT
TRBV7-6	.	.	TRBJ2-1	CASKIQGYNEQFF	TGTGCCAGCAAAATACAGGGCTACAATGAGCAGTTCTTC
TRBV9	.	TRBD2	TRBJ2-2	CASSVSGSDAGTGELFF	TGTGCCAGCAGCGTCAGCGGGAGTGACGCCGGGACCGGGGAGCTGTTTTTT
TRBV5-1	.	TRBD2	TRBJ2-7	CASSLALAGPSYEQYF	TGCGCCAGCAGCTTGGCACTAGCGGGCCCCTCCTACGAGCAGTACTTC
TRBV11-2	once	.	TRBJ1-1	CASRYQTEAFF	TGTGCCAGCAGATATCAGACTGAAGCTTTCTTT
TRBV5-1	.	TRBD2	TRBJ2-5	CASMVGRGTTMTSGSKETQYF	TGCGCCAGCATGGTTGGAAGGGGAACTACGATGACTAGCGGGAGTAAGGAGACCCAGTACTTC
TRBV7-2	.	TRBD1	TRBJ1-2	CASSSGQTLRGYTF	TGTGCCAGCAGCTCGGGACAGACTCTAAGGGGCTACACCTTC
TRBV4-3	.	TRBD2	TRBJ2-1	CASSLLWGEREGNEQFF	TGCGCCAGCAGCTTACTATGGGGTGAGCGGGAGGGCAATGAGCAGTTCTTC
TRBV2	.	.	TRBJ1-1	CASSVGEAFF	TGTGCCAGCAGTGTCGGTGAAGCTTTCTTT
TRBV30	.	.	TRBJ1-5	CAWSVLFGQPQHF	TGTGCCTGGAGTGTACTATTCGGTCAGCCCCAGCATTTT
TRBV30	.	.	TRBJ2-3	CAWSAGTDTQYF	TGTGCCTGGAGTGCCGGCACAGATACGCAGTATTTT
TRBV10-3	.	TRBD2	TRBJ2-1	CAISEDGGRAHNEQFF	TGTGCCATCAGTGAGGATGGCGGGAGGGCCCACAATGAGCAGTTCTTC
TRBV3-1/TRBV3-2	.	TRBD2	TRBJ2-5	CASRPTSGGPRETQYF	TGTGCCAGCAGACCGACTAGCGGGGGACCAAGAGAGACCCAGTACTTC
TRBV10-3	.	.	TRBJ1-1	CAISEGQMNTEAFF	TGTGCCATCAGTGAGGGACAGATGAACACTGAAGCTTTCTTT
TRBV24-1	.	TRBD1	TRBJ1-4	CATSDLRQGEKLFF	TGTGCCACCAGTGATTTGAGACAGGGTGAAAAACTGTTTTTT
TRBV28	.	.	TRBJ1-2	CASSLEGGPVGGYTF	TGTGCCAGCAGTTTAGAGGGGGGGCCAGTGGGTGGCTACACCTTC
TRBV18	.	.	TRBJ2-4	CASSPRGMDIQYF	TGTGCCAGCTCACCGCGGGGAATGGACATTCAGTACTTC
TRBV27	.	.	TRBJ1-4	CASSPRQDFNEKLFF	TGTGCCAGCAGTCCCAGACAGGACTTTAATGAAAAACTGTTTTTT
TRBV21-1	.	.	TRBJ2-7	CASSKRLAGVPEQYF	TGTGCCAGCAGCAAACGACTAGCGGGGGTTCCCGAGCAGTACTTC